Shown below are 28 T cell receptor beta chains from a single sample sequenced in a study of control samples from healthy donors and cancer patients. Libraries were prepared by immunoSEQ multiplex PCR; TCRdb keeps only in-frame clonotypes and omits some of them. This sample carries about 120,000 clones, approximately 87% of them seen once, and the ten largest clones take around an eighth. Sequences were obtained from blood. These TCRs come from a man younger than 40 in good health.

This clone showed up just once. This chain joins TRBV5-1 and TRBJ1-4; possible D gene TRBD1, 6 bases. This CDR3 is 17 amino acids long. V lost 2 bases and J 4 bases, leaving 18 bases between the germline ends. The germline V gene encodes CDR1 SGHRS and CDR2 YFSETQ. The CDR3 bases are TGCGCCAGCAGCTTAGTCAGGGGAAGAGGAGTTAATGAAAAACTGTTTTTT. Translation: CASSLVRGRGVNEKLFF.

The chain has TRBV7-3 and TRBJ2-1; D gene unclear. CDR1 and CDR2 from the germline V gene are SGHTA and FQGTGA. The CDR3 runs to 14 residues. V lost 3 bases and J 1 base, leaving 7 bases between the germline ends. The CDR3 DNA reads as TGTGCCAGCAGCTTGGGAAGTTCCTACAATGAGCAGTTCTTC. This encodes CASSLGSSYNEQFF.

This sequence joins TRBV4-1 and TRBJ1-6; D not certain. V lost 0 bases to trimming and J lost 13 bases, with 16 bases between them. The length of the CDR3 is 15 residues. The V gene's germline CDR1 is MGHRA and CDR2 YSYEKL. For the CDR3, the DNA is TGCGCCAGCAGCCAAGATCCGGACCCGGGGAGTCCCCTCCACTTT. This sequence encodes CASSQDPDPGSPLHF.

The CDR3, as DNA: TGTGCCAGCAGCACCAGACAGGCTCCCAGGGAGCTGTTTTTT. It codes for CASSTRQAPRELFF. The chain joins TRBV11-2 to TRBJ2-2; the D gene is possibly TRBD1 (6 bases). V lost 5 bases and J 9 bases, leaving 16 bases between the germline ends. Per the germline V gene, CDR1 is SGHAT and CDR2 is FQNNGV. This CDR3 is built from 14 residues.

The CDR3: CASSANPGGSSYNEQFF. Here the CDR3 DNA reads TGTGCCAGCAGCGCAAATCCCGGGGGGAGCTCCTACAATGAGCAGTTCTTC. The rearrangement links TRBV9 to TRBJ2-1; the match to TRBD2 covers 7 bases. Trimming removed 3 bases from V and 0 bases from J; junction bases left unmatched: 9. There are 17 residues in the CDR3. Germline CDR1 SGDLS, CDR2 YYNGEE.

This chain connects TRBV7-3 to TRBJ2-6, with D hard to call. Trimming cost V 2 bases and J 0 bases, with 5 bases left between them. The CDR3 is 15 residues long. Germline V lookup: CDR1 SGHTA, CDR2 FQGTGA. The CDR3 is CASSLGVSGANVLTF. In DNA, the CDR3 is TGTGCCAGCAGCTTAGGAGTCTCTGGGGCCAACGTCCTGACTTTC.

The chain combines TRBV6-6 with TRBJ2-3; 9 bases fit TRBD2. After removal of 6 bases from V and 4 bases from J, the junction contained 8 bases not matched to a gene. CDR1 is MNHNY, CDR2 SVGAGI, per germline (reference sequence). The length of the CDR3 is 15 residues. CDR3 nucleotides: TGTGCCAGCAGCCCAGCGGGGGGAAGGGCAGATACGCAGTATTTT. It codes for CASSPAGGRADTQYF.

V is TRBV11-3 and J is TRBJ2-7; 7 bases agree with TRBD1. V shed 5 bases and J 0 bases; nucleotides not matched to a gene: 10. CDR1 is SGHNT, CDR2 YENEEA, per germline. This CDR3 comprises 16 residues. This chain's CDR3 is CASSGPGTATSYEQYF. As DNA, the CDR3 is TGTGCCAGCAGCGGACCCGGGACAGCAACCTCCTACGAGCAGTACTTC.

V gene TRBV5-1 combines with J gene TRBJ2-3; 10 bases agree with TRBD2. The CDR3 is 16 amino acids. CDR1 SGHRS and CDR2 YFSETQ come from the germline V gene. J gave up 5 bases and V 0 bases, and 6 bases lay outside the gene matches. CDR3 amino acids: CASSLGSGGAIDTQYF. The DNA for the CDR3 is TGCGCCAGCAGCTTGGGAAGCGGGGGGGCAATAGATACGCAGTATTTT.

This clone was recorded once. CDR3 nucleotide sequence: TGTGCCAGCAGCTCCCGAGGAGCGGGGGGGGCCGGGGAGCTGTTTTTT. The encoded protein is CASSSRGAGGAGELFF. The chain links TRBV11-2 to TRBJ2-2; TRBD2 matches at 10 bases. The CDR3 length is 16 residues. V trimming: 4 bases; J trimming: 6 bases; junction bases outside the gene matches: 8. Per the germline V gene, CDR1 is SGHAT and CDR2 is FQNNGV.

The sample holds one count of this clone. V and J are TRBV12-3 or TRBV12-4 and TRBJ1-2, with D unclear. The CDR3 is made up of 13 amino acids. V dropped 4 bases and J dropped 5 bases, with 11 bases sitting between them. The CDR3 spells CASSSVKAYGYTF. The CDR3 DNA sequence: TGTGCCAGCAGTTCGGTGAAAGCTTATGGCTACACCTTC.

CDR3 bases: TGTGCCAGCAGCTTATCAGGTGTAGGATCACCCCTCCACTTT. It encodes CASSLSGVGSPLHF. The V call is TRBV7-8, the J call TRBJ1-6; the D is unclear. The CDR3 has 14 residues. V was pared by 2 bases and J by 10 bases, with 12 bases between. Looked up from germline, CDR1 is SGHVS and CDR2 is FQNEAQ. Full variable domain (rest looked up from reference TRBV7-8 and TRBJ1-6): GAGVSQSPRYKVAKRGQDVALRCDPISGHVSLFWYQQALGQGPEFLTYFQNEAQLDKSGLPSDRFFAERPEGSVSTLKIQRTQQEDSAVYLCASSLSGVGSPLHFGNGTRLTVT.

This chain joins TRBV27 and TRBJ2-1; 9 bases are a match to TRBD2. CDR1 and CDR2 from the germline V gene are MNHEY and SMNVEV (reference sequence). The V segment lost 3 bases and the J segment 12 bases; nucleotides outside the gene matches: 24. This CDR3 is built from 19 residues. The CDR3 coding sequence is TGTGCCAGCAGTTTGGGATCTGGAGGGCGGGGGGGGCTAACAATGAGGCAGTTCTTC. Protein: CASSLGSGGRGGLTMRQFF.

This chain joins TRBV13 and TRBJ1-6; D ambiguous. In germline, CDR1 is PRHDT, CDR2 FYEKMQ (reference sequence). The V and J ends lost 5 bases and 0 bases respectively, with 11 bases between them. This CDR3 comprises 16 residues. The CDR3: CASSASSDSYNSPLHF. In DNA form, the CDR3 reads TGTGCCAGCAGCGCCTCATCGGACTCCTATAATTCACCCCTCCACTTT.

The chain combines TRBV5-5 with TRBJ2-5, with D perhaps TRBD1 (5 bases). Germline V gives CDR1 SGHKS, CDR2 YYEKEE (reference sequence). Trimming shortened V by 0 bases and J by 4 bases, and 13 bases separated the two germline ends. The CDR3 loop spans 15 amino acids. The CDR3: CASSLAAGIGETQYF. In nucleotides, the CDR3 is TGTGCCAGCAGCTTGGCGGCAGGGATAGGAGAGACCCAGTACTTC.

This chain links TRBV10-3 with TRBJ2-3, with 8 bases fitting TRBD1. This CDR3 is 15 amino acids long. CDR1 and CDR2 from the germline V gene are ENHRY and SYGVKD. V dropped 3 bases and J dropped 9; count of bases not matched to a gene: 11. CDR3 sequence reads: CAISEGGTGLRTQYF. DNA for the CDR3: TGTGCCATCAGTGAAGGGGGGACAGGTCTCAGGACGCAGTATTTT.

V and J are TRBV2 and TRBJ1-1, with D maybe TRBD1 (6 bases). This CDR3 is 11 amino acids long. Germline loops: CDR1 SNHLY, CDR2 FYNNEI. V lost 5 bases and J 8 bases, leaving 9 bases between the germline ends. The CDR3 bases are TGTGCCAGCAGTCCCGGGACAGAAGCTTTCTTT. Amino acids: CASSPGTEAFF.

CDR3 loop: CASSYTQGARCPSSYNSPLHF. DNA for the CDR3: TGTGCCAGCAGTTACACTCAGGGGGCGCGTTGTCCCAGCTCCTATAATTCACCCCTCCACTTT. The chain employs TRBV6-7 and TRBJ1-6; TRBD1 matches 8 bases. TRBV6-7 carries the ORF label, with uncertain function. The V and J ends lost 2 bases and 0 bases, in that order; junction bases with no gene match: 15. The CDR3 is 21 residues long.

This rearrangement joins TRBV4-2 to TRBJ1-1; weak D call: TRBD1 (6 bases). The V end lost 1 base, the J end lost 5 bases, and 8 bases lay between the germline ends. In germline, CDR1 is LGHNA, CDR2 YNFKEQ. The CDR3 is 13 residues long. CDR3 DNA sequence: TGTGCCAGCAGCCAAGGGCAGGGGACTGAAGCTTTCTTT. Its translation is CASSQGQGTEAFF.

This CDR3 is CASSQDKARTGNTEAFF. CDR3 DNA: TGCGCCAGCAGCCAAGATAAAGCCAGGACAGGGAACACTGAAGCTTTCTTT. The V call is TRBV4-1, the J call TRBJ1-1; 7 nucleotides agree with TRBD1. Germline CDR1 MGHRA, CDR2 YSYEKL. J gave up 1 base and V 0 bases, and 8 bases lay outside the gene matches. The CDR3 length is 17 residues.

The chain is built from TRBV18 and TRBJ1-1; D gene ambiguous. V was clipped by 3 bases and J by 0 bases, with 8 bases between them. The length of the CDR3 is 14 residues. CDR1 KGHSH and CDR2 LQKENI come from the germline V gene. CDR3 DNA: TGTGCCAGCTCACCGACTGACGTGAACACTGAAGCTTTCTTT. It specifies CASSPTDVNTEAFF.

V is TRBV19 and J is TRBJ2-1, with D possibly matching TRBD2 (5 bases). CDR3 size: 13 residues. V was pared by 10 bases and J by 1 base, with 11 bases between. Per germline, CDR1 LNHDA and CDR2 SQIVND (reference sequence). CDR3 bases: TGTGCCACTCGGAGGAGATCCTACAATGAGCAGTTCTTC. Translating it yields CATRRRSYNEQFF.

The CDR3 region has the DNA TGTGCCAGCAGTAGGGACAGCCCGTTGCAGTACTTC. This translates into CASSRDSPLQYF. This chain uses TRBV2 with TRBJ2-7, with 7 positions matching TRBD1. The CDR3 has 12 amino acids. V was pared by 5 bases and J by 9 bases, with 7 bases of the junction left unmatched. CDR1 is SNHLY and CDR2 is FYNNEI in the germline V gene.

For the CDR3, the DNA is TGTGCCAGCAGCCGGGGGGGAAGCTATGGCTACACCTTC. Translating gives CASSRGGSYGYTF. J is TRBJ1-2 and V is TRBV3-1 (or the pseudogene TRBV3-2); possible D gene TRBD1, 5 bases. The CDR3 extends over 13 amino acids. Germline CDR1 LGHDT, CDR2 YNNKEL (reference sequence). V was pared by 4 bases and J by 4 bases, with 10 bases between.

The CDR3 DNA follows: TGTGCCAGCAGCGGGGACAGGGGCGAGCAGTACGTC. As protein: CASSGDRGEQYV. The V gene is TRBV2, the J gene TRBJ2-7; the match to TRBD1 covers 10 bases. The CDR3 has 12 amino acids. Germline CDR1 is SNHLY and CDR2 is FYNNEI. V dropped 6 bases and J dropped 6; count of bases not matched to a gene: 2.

This clone was found many times. The rearrangement joins TRBV29-1 to TRBJ2-7, with D uncertain. V was cut by 5 bases and J by 3 bases, with 8 bases left in between. CDR3 length: 11 residues. Germline V gives CDR1 SQVTM, CDR2 ANQGSEA. The CDR3 region has the DNA TGCAGCGTTTCGTGCATCTACGAGCAGTACGTC. Protein: CSVSCIYEQYV.

This chain connects TRBV24-1 to TRBJ1-5; 9 bases align to TRBD1. Per germline, CDR1 KGHDR and CDR2 SFDVKD. The V segment lost 3 bases and the J segment 2 bases; nucleotides outside the gene matches: 1. CDR3 length: 15 amino acids. The CDR3 nucleotides read TGTGCCACCAGTGATCGGACAGGGGGCAATCAGCCCCAGCATTTT. This codes for CATSDRTGGNQPQHF.

This clone was picked up a small number of times. V gene TRBV10-3 combines with J gene TRBJ1-1; 10 bases fit TRBD1. The CDR3 is 12 residues long. The J segment lost 4 bases and the V segment lost 11 bases, leaving 4 bases of the junction unmatched. Per the germline V gene, CDR1 is ENHRY and CDR2 is SYGVKD. The CDR3 sequence: CAAGQGGTEAFF. The CDR3 DNA follows: TGTGCCGCCGGACAGGGGGGCACTGAAGCTTTCTTT.